In its sample, the clone carrying this TCR beta chain was seen many times. Its cognate antigen is unknown. As it was prepared, the TCRbeta library received unique molecular identifiers. From the PCR reads, TCRdb called clonotypes with MiXCR, one entry per CDR3 protein. The table includes roughly 110,000 distinct CDR3 sequences, around a tenth detected once. Trimming cost V 6 bases and J 5 bases; bases outside gene matches: 4. Germline CDR1 MNHNS, CDR2 SASEGT. The CDR3 loop spans 15 amino acids. The data belong to a study of T-cell reconstitution after alpha-beta-depleted transplantation in children. Study results and caveats: Roughly two months post-transplant, alpha-beta T cells reportedly originated from several hundred graft clones that had expanded.

The source material was PBMCs, sampled before TCRalphabeta/CD19-depleted stem cell transplant. This TCR came from a boy between 2 and 15 years old with acute lymphoblastic leukemia, due to receive a stem cell transplant. The J gene is TRBJ2-7, the V gene TRBV6-1; TRBD2 matches 16 bases. The CDR3 reads CASRPGTSGRDEQYF. CDR3 coding DNA: TGTGCCAGCAGACCCGGGACTAGCGGGAGGGACGAGCAGTACTTC.